The source of this T cell receptor (beta chain) is a study of human T cells and chemical hapten exposure. This clonotype was seen only a few times. TCRdb passed the RACE reads through MiXCR, listing each CDR3 protein once. The sample gives approximately 41,000 distinct CDR3 sequences, roughly 7.2% of which show up once; around 1.2% is in the top ten. Time point indicated: pre-sensitization, week 0. Indicated treatment: therapeutic diphenylcyclopropenone sensitization with weekly scalp DPC. The germline gives CDR1 GTSNPN, CDR2 SVGIG (reference sequence). The CDR3 runs to 15 residues. The ends were cut back, 0 bases at V and 5 bases at J, with 16 bases in the middle.

This TCR was sampled from a woman in her fifties or sixties with alopecia areata. Some clones in this sample may be carry-over from other donors' samples. Here the sequenced sample was whole blood, taken in connection with sensitization to the hapten diphenylcyclopropenone (DPC). The chain carries TRBV30 and TRBJ1-1; D is unclear. The CDR3: CAWSVMRSAGTEAFF. The CDR3 coding sequence is TGTGCCTGGAGTGTAATGAGGTCCGCCGGGACTGAAGCTTTCTTT. Complete variable domain (other parts from reference TRBV30 and TRBJ1-1): SQTIHQWPATLVQPVGSPLSLECTVEGTSNPNLYWYRQAAGRGLQLLFYSVGIGQISSEVPQNLSASRPQDRQFILSSKKLLLSDSGFYLCAWSVMRSAGTEAFFGQGTRLTVV.